This T cell receptor beta chain emerged from a study of T cells in Graves' hyperthyroidism and ophthalmopathy. This clonotype was counted many times. It was RNA transcripts that yielded the amplified TCR beta CDR3 regions. Researchers ran a first-round RT-PCR on the TCR CDR3 using the HTBI primer set. One entry per CDR3 protein, called by TCRdb with MiXCR from the multiplex PCR reads. This repertoire shows under 300,000 distinct CDR3 sequences, approximately 12% found once; its top ten account for almost 8%. Sequenced material: blood. The clonotype originates from a woman aged 25 to 39 with Graves' hyperthyroidism that later progressed to Graves' ophthalmopathy.

CDR3: CASSPRGQVTLWGYTF. CDR3 nucleotides: TGTGCCAGCAGTCCCCGCGGACAGGTGACCCTCTGGGGCTACACCTTC. The gene calls are TRBV28 and TRBJ1-2; 7 bases are a match to TRBD1. The germline CDR1 and CDR2 sequences are MDHEN and SYDVKM. The CDR3 sequence is 16 residues long. After removal of 5 bases from V and 8 bases from J, the junction contained 17 bases not matched to a gene.